Below are 5 T cell receptor beta chains sequenced from a single sample in a study of spatial heterogeneity in lung cancer. Time point noted: sample taken at primary tumor resection. Sequencing was performed on whole RNA extracted from tumor and nontumor lung tissue, or from frozen PBMC, and the material was left unsorted. TCRdb processed the 5' RACE reads anew with MiXCR; each CDR3 protein has one entry. This sample has roughly 48,000 distinct CDR3 sequences, with about 5.8% found just once. Source: PBMCs, taken at surgery. The receptor set was obtained from a male donor with early-stage non-small cell lung cancer.

In this sample, this clonotype turned up many times. The chain recombines TRBV5-6 with TRBJ2-3; 9 bases agree with TRBD2. Germline CDR1 SGHDT, CDR2 YYEEEE. The CDR3 has 14 residues. V shed 1 base and J 4 bases; nucleotides not matched to a gene: 1. The CDR3 DNA reads TGTGCCAGCAGCTTGACTAGCGGGCCAGATACGCAGTATTTT. As protein: CASSLTSGPDTQYF.

In this sample, this clonotype turned up many times. This chain uses TRBV7-9 with TRBJ2-5; D remains ambiguous. The germline gives CDR1 SEHNR, CDR2 FQNEAQ (reference sequence). CDR3 size: 15 residues. Between the trimmed V and J ends, which lost 5 bases and 3 bases, there was a span of 16 bases. CDR3 region: CASSPDGKSEETQYF. In DNA form, the CDR3 reads TGTGCCAGCAGCCCGGACGGTAAATCAGAAGAGACCCAGTACTTC. The whole variable domain, filled in from reference TRBV7-9 and TRBJ2-5, reads DTGVSQNPRHKITKRGQNVTFRCDPISEHNRLYWYRQTLGQGPEFLTYFQNEAQLEKSRLLSDRFSAERPKGSFSTLEIQRTEQGDSAMYLCASSPDGKSEETQYFGPGTRLLVL.

This clonotype was detected many times. The V gene is TRBV6-1, the J gene TRBJ2-3; possible D gene TRBD2, 6 bases. The CDR3 contains 15 residues. Germline loops: CDR1 MNHNS, CDR2 SASEGT. Trimming removed 4 bases at V and 4 bases at J, with 15 bases between. CDR3 sequence (DNA): TGTGCCAGCAGTGTGGGACTCTTGGGCGCAGATACGCAGTATTTT. Translation gives CASSVGLLGADTQYF.

There are many counts of this clonotype. The chain carries TRBV6-2 or TRBV6-3 and TRBJ2-1; tentatively, D is TRBD1 or TRBD2 (5 bases each). The CDR3 runs to 16 residues. Trimming pared 2 bases from V and 5 bases from J, leaving 16 bases between. Per germline, CDR1 MNHEY and CDR2 SVGEGT. This CDR3 reads CASSYPRGGGDNEQFF. CDR3 DNA: TGTGCCAGCAGTTACCCCCGTGGGGGTGGGGACAATGAGCAGTTCTTC.

This clonotype was seen ten or more times. The genes are TRBV12-3 or TRBV12-4 and TRBJ2-7, with a weak D call TRBD2 (6 bases). V was clipped by 5 bases and J by 3 bases, with 11 bases between them. This CDR3 has 13 amino acids. DNA of the CDR3: TGTGCCAGCAGTCCGAGACTAGGCTACGAGCAGTACTTC. Translated, it gives CASSPRLGYEQYF.